These T cell receptor beta chains were read from a single sample in a study of blood T cell repertoires in COVID-19. Assay used: immunoSEQ multiplex PCR; TCRdb lists only in-frame clones, some missing. The data show some 180,000 clones, roughly 85% seen once. Input material: peripheral blood. The receptors originated from an older woman with acute or convalescent COVID-19. Both conserved end residues are part of each CDR3. The D gene is left open where the match is weak. Clone size is shown for a subset of rows, as once, few, many or a class of expanded clone.

d_call	v_call	j_call	cdr3_length	clone_size	cdr3_nt	cdr3_aa
NA	TRBV28	TRBJ2-7	15	NA	TGTGCCAGCAGTACATCAGGGGTGTCATCCTACGAGCAGTACTTC	CASSTSGVSSYEQYF
TRBD1	TRBV15	TRBJ1-2	13	few	TGTGCCACCAGCAGGACAGGGGGCAATGGCTACACCTTC	CATSRTGGNGYTF
NA	TRBV9	TRBJ2-5	17	NA	TGTGCCAGCAGCGTAGGGGGCAGGTACGCCCCCCAAGAGACCCAGTACTTC	CASSVGGRYAPQETQYF
NA	TRBV28	TRBJ1-2	14	NA	TGTGCCAGCAGTTTATCGGGGGGGTTGGGTGGCTACACCTTC	CASSLSGGLGGYTF
NA	TRBV10-3	TRBJ2-1	14	few	TGTGCCATCAGTGACAGGATAGAGCTGGGTGAGCAGTTCTTC	CAISDRIELGEQFF
TRBD2	TRBV10-3	TRBJ2-3	14	few	TGTGCCGCCGATAGCGGGACTGACACAGATACGCAGTATTTT	CAADSGTDTDTQYF
NA	TRBV14	TRBJ1-2	15	NA	TGTGCCAGCAGCCAATTTGCAGGGTGGTTGTCTGGCTACACCTTC	CASSQFAGWLSGYTF
TRBD1	TRBV28	TRBJ2-1	17	many	TGTGCCAGCAGTTTGGGACTGGGGATCAGGGGGCTGAATGAGCAGTTCTTC	CASSLGLGIRGLNEQFF
NA	TRBV3-1/TRBV3-2	TRBJ1-5	14	NA	TGTGCCAGCAGCCAGCGAGGCGGCAATCAGCCCCAGCATTTT	CASSQRGGNQPQHF
NA	TRBV30	TRBJ2-1	15	NA	TGTGCCAGCGTACTAGGCAGTAGCTCCTACAATGAGCAGTTCTTC	CASVLGSSSYNEQFF
NA	TRBV5-5	TRBJ1-5	16	NA	TGTGCCAGCAGTCCAGGACAGCTTTCAGACAATCAGCCCCAGCATTTT	CASSPGQLSDNQPQHF
TRBD2	TRBV7-8	TRBJ2-3	14	NA	TGTGCCAGCAGCTCCCTCGGACTAGCTGATACGCAGTATTTT	CASSSLGLADTQYF
TRBD1	TRBV7-9	TRBJ1-1	13	once	TGTGCCAGCAGCTCACAGGGGCTCACTGAAGCTTTCTTT	CASSSQGLTEAFF